This T cell receptor beta chain was retrieved from a study of blood T cell repertoires in COVID-19. Study background: The United States, Italy and Spain provided the acute and convalescent COVID-19 samples. T cells, B-cell-depleted T cells, or PBMCs supplied cDNA or gDNA.

This clone was found once. The germline V and J ends were trimmed by 7 bases and 5 bases, with 27 bases remaining between them. Germline V CDR1 and CDR2: SGHTA, FQGTGA. This CDR3 is 18 amino acids long. TCRdb's copy holds only in-frame clones and misses some; the assay was immunoSEQ multiplex PCR. The sample has 190,000 or so clones; more than 75% are singletons. The sequenced sample consisted of peripheral blood. This rearrangement joins TRBV7-3 to TRBJ2-1; TRBD1 might be the D (5 bases). This TCR came from a woman aged 18-29 years who had recovered from COVID-19. The CDR3 coding sequence is TGTGCCAGCAACTCAGGGCTAGTTTCGAAGGTTAGACACAATGAGCAGTTCTTC. Amino acids: CASNSGLVSKVRHNEQFF.